This entry lists 29 T cell receptor beta chains sequenced from one sample in a study of cytotoxic CD8 clonotypes in ibrutinib-treated CLL. Measured with immunoSEQ multiplex PCR; TCRdb has only the in-frame clones, and not every one. The profile shows about 160,000 clones, approximately 80% of them singletons. Sequences were derived from PBMCs, sampled after 24 months of ibrutinib treatment. All receptors derive from a human donor with chronic lymphocytic leukemia.

V and J are TRBV10-3 and TRBJ1-1; TRBD1 aligns across 7 bases. Trimming removed 0 bases from V and 3 bases from J; junction bases left unmatched: 1. The length of the CDR3 is 14 residues. In germline, CDR1 is ENHRY, CDR2 SYGVKD. The DNA of the CDR3 is TGTGCCATCAGTGAGTCGAGGGGGCACACTGAAGCTTTCTTT. It translates to CAISESRGHTEAFF.

V and J are TRBV5-1 and TRBJ1-3; D is ambiguous. Trimming took off 0 bases at V and 0 bases at J, with 7 bases between the two ends. The germline gives CDR1 SGHRS, CDR2 YFSETQ. The CDR3 spans 15 residues. CDR3 residues: CASSLVRDSGNTIYF. CDR3 coding DNA: TGCGCCAGCAGCTTGGTAAGGGACTCTGGAAACACCATATATTTT.

The rearrangement links TRBV29-1 to TRBJ1-1, with 8 bases aligning to TRBD1. Germline CDR1 reads SQVTM; CDR2 reads ANQGSEA. Trimming cost V 6 bases and J 7 bases; bases outside gene matches: 7. The CDR3 has 12 amino acids. The CDR3 sequence is CSVDRVDVEAFF. CDR3 DNA: TGCAGCGTGGACAGGGTGGACGTTGAAGCTTTCTTT.

The gene calls are TRBV6-1 and TRBJ2-5; D uncertain. Germline V CDR1 and CDR2: MNHNS, SASEGT. V was cut by 6 bases and J by 0 bases, with 14 bases left in between. The CDR3 loop spans 15 amino acids. The CDR3 DNA reads TGTGCCAGCAGCCGAACATGGCGCTACCAAGAGACCCAGTACTTC. It specifies CASSRTWRYQETQYF.

The chain has TRBV4-3 and TRBJ2-4, with D perhaps matching TRBD2 (5 bases). The V and J ends lost 0 bases and 3 bases respectively, with 12 bases between them. In germline, CDR1 is LGHNA, CDR2 YSLEER. The CDR3 is 16 amino acids. The CDR3 is CASSQEGLAVKNIQYF. CDR3 in DNA: TGCGCCAGCAGCCAAGAAGGGCTAGCAGTCAAAAACATTCAGTACTTC.

This chain joins TRBV7-9 and TRBJ1-1; D remains ambiguous. The V gene lost 5 bases and the J gene lost 5 bases, with 18 bases spanning the gap. The CDR3 runs to 15 residues. In germline, CDR1 is SEHNR, CDR2 FQNEAQ (reference sequence). DNA for the CDR3: TGTGCCAGCAGCCGACCTATTGGGGATGGTACTGAAGCTTTCTTT. Translating it yields CASSRPIGDGTEAFF. Together with reference TRBV7-9 and TRBJ1-1, the CDR3 gives the full variable domain: DTGVSQNPRHKITKRGQNVTFRCDPISEHNRLYWYRQTLGQGPEFLTYFQNEAQLEKSRLLSDRFSAERPKGSFSTLEIQRTEQGDSAMYLCASSRPIGDGTEAFFGQGTRLTVV.

The chain joins TRBV9 to TRBJ2-5; either TRBD1 or TRBD2 may fit D (5 bases each). The CDR3 contains 13 residues. Trimming left V 3 bases short and J 4 bases short, with 10 bases between. In germline, CDR1 is SGDLS, CDR2 YYNGEE. The CDR3 sequence is CASSERGRETQYF. The CDR3 DNA is TGTGCCAGCAGCGAGAGGGGTAGAGAGACCCAGTACTTC.

The genes are TRBV14 and TRBJ2-3, with 8 bases identical to TRBD2. This CDR3 has 15 amino acids. Germline V gene data show CDR1 as SGHDN and CDR2 as FVKESK. V was pared by 4 bases and J by 1 base, with 4 bases of the junction left unmatched. CDR3 nucleotide sequence: TGTGCCAGCAGCCTTAGCGGGGCCCGCACAGATACGCAGTATTTT. It codes for CASSLSGARTDTQYF.

The chain couples TRBV6-1 to TRBJ1-5; D not resolved. Trimming cost V 10 bases and J 3 bases, with 13 bases left between them. CDR3 length equals 13 residues. CDR1 MNHNS and CDR2 SASEGT come from the germline V gene. CDR3 sequence reads: CATSPVLNQPQHF. CDR3 coding DNA: TGTGCCACATCCCCAGTCCTCAATCAGCCCCAGCATTTT.

The rearrangement joins TRBV4-2 to TRBJ2-7; 7 positions agree with TRBD1. Trimming removed 6 bases from V and 4 bases from J; junction bases left unmatched: 21. Germline V gene data show CDR1 as LGHNA and CDR2 as YNFKEQ. The CDR3 loop spans 18 amino acids. CDR3 region: CASSFTAASGTAHYEQYF. CDR3 bases: TGTGCCAGCAGTTTCACCGCGGCATCCGGGACAGCCCATTACGAGCAGTACTTC.

The chain links TRBV27 to TRBJ2-5, with 11 bases identical to TRBD2. Trimming at V came to 5 bases and at J to 4 bases, leaving 6 bases not matched to a gene. The CDR3 is made up of 15 amino acids. The germline V gene has CDR1 MNHEY and CDR2 SMNVEV (reference sequence). CDR3 DNA sequence: TGTGCCAGCAGTCCGCAAGGACTAGCGGGAGAGACCCAGTACTTC. It specifies CASSPQGLAGETQYF.

Only one count was recorded for this clone. The rearrangement uses TRBV11-1 and TRBJ2-2, with D possibly matching TRBD1 (5 bases). V lost 3 bases to trimming and J lost 4 bases, with 12 bases between them. CDR3 length equals 15 residues. Germline CDR1 is SGHAT and CDR2 is FQDESV (reference sequence). DNA for the CDR3: TGTGCCAGCAGCTTTCAGGACACCCTCACCGGGGAGCTGTTTTTT. Translation: CASSFQDTLTGELFF. The full variable domain, with the rest looked up from reference TRBV11-1 and TRBJ2-2, is EAEVAQSPRYKITEKSQAVAFWCDPISGHATLYWYRQILGQGPELLVQFQDESVVDDSQLPKDRFSAERLKGVDSTLKIQPAELGDSAMYLCASSFQDTLTGELFFGEGSRLTVL.

Remarks on this clone: The sample carries other DNA sequences with the same CDR3. The chain carries TRBV14 and TRBJ2-1, with D perhaps matching TRBD2 (5 bases). Looked up from germline, CDR1 is SGHDN and CDR2 is FVKESK. The CDR3 is 13 residues long. V lost 4 bases to trimming and J lost 5 bases, with 9 bases between them. CDR3 DNA sequence: TGTGCCAGCAGCCCCCTGAGGGACAATGAGCAGTTCTTC. This sequence encodes CASSPLRDNEQFF. The full variable domain, with the rest looked up from reference TRBV14 and TRBJ2-1, is EAGVTQFPSHSVIEKGQTVTLRCDPISGHDNLYWYRRVMGKEIKFLLHFVKESKQDESGMPNNRFLAERTGGTYSTLKVQPAELEDSGVYFCASSPLRDNEQFFGPGTRLTVL.

This clone was recorded only once. V is TRBV5-1 and J is TRBJ2-1, with 14 bases lining up with TRBD2. This CDR3 has 15 residues. V was clipped by 6 bases and J by 8 bases; unmatched bases: 7. Germline loops: CDR1 SGHRS, CDR2 YFSETQ. CDR3 region: CASTQGTSGGHEQFF. Here the CDR3 DNA reads TGCGCCAGCACGCAAGGGACTAGCGGGGGCCATGAGCAGTTCTTC.

The chain couples TRBV19 to TRBJ2-1; 9 bases are a match to TRBD1. This CDR3 has 15 residues. J was trimmed by 3 bases and V by 3 bases; bases with no gene match: 3. Germline V gene lookup returns CDR1 LNHDA and CDR2 SQIVND (reference sequence). CDR3 residues: CASSIRGQGYNEQFF. For the CDR3, the DNA is TGTGCCAGTAGTATTAGGGGACAGGGCTACAATGAGCAGTTCTTC.

The rearrangement links TRBV5-1 to TRBJ2-5; a possible D gene is TRBD1 (6 bases). CDR1 and CDR2 from the germline V gene are SGHRS and YFSETQ. V dropped 4 bases and J dropped 1 base, with 14 bases sitting between them. CDR3 length: 15 amino acids. CDR3 bases: TGCGCCAGCAGCGAACAGGGTGGTGCCCAAGAGACCCAGTACTTC. Amino acids: CASSEQGGAQETQYF.

The gene calls are TRBV30 and TRBJ1-1; D is unresolved. Germline CDR1 is GTSNPN and CDR2 is SVGIG (reference sequence). This CDR3 comprises 13 residues. Trimming stripped 3 bases from V and 7 bases from J, with 15 bases between. The CDR3 sequence is CAWRSMRAGEAFF. DNA for the CDR3: TGTGCCTGGAGATCAATGAGGGCTGGTGAAGCTTTCTTT.

The rearrangement joins TRBV20-1 to TRBJ1-1, with no clear D. Trimming cost V 3 bases and J 7 bases, with 9 bases left between them. This CDR3 has 11 residues. Germline assignment: CDR1 DFQATT and CDR2 SNEGSKA (reference sequence). CDR3 amino acids: CSASSNFEAFF. The DNA for the CDR3 is TGCAGTGCTAGTTCGAACTTTGAAGCTTTCTTT.

This chain connects TRBV11-1 to TRBJ1-2; unclear D gene. V was cut by 5 bases and J by 4 bases, with 14 bases left in between. This CDR3 contains 14 residues. CDR1 is SGHAT, CDR2 FQDESV, per germline (reference sequence). CDR3 region: CASSPPGDFYGYTF. The CDR3 DNA reads TGTGCCAGCAGCCCTCCGGGTGATTTCTATGGCTACACCTTC.

This sequence joins TRBV6-6 and TRBJ1-2, with no clear D. Per germline, CDR1 MNHNY and CDR2 SVGAGI (reference sequence). The CDR3 sequence is 13 residues long. Trimming stripped 4 bases from V and 8 bases from J, with 14 bases between. The CDR3 region has the DNA TGTGCCAGCAGTTTCCGAATTGGGCACGGCTACACCTTC. Translation gives CASSFRIGHGYTF.

This clone has just one count. The chain uses TRBV7-2 and TRBJ1-5; no clear D gene. The V end was cut by 1 base, the J end by 4 bases, with 11 bases between. CDR3 length equals 15 residues. Germline-derived CDR1 and CDR2 are SGHTA and FQGNSA. The CDR3 nucleotides read TGTGCCAGCAGCTTAGAAGTGGGTACGAATCAGCCCCAGCATTTT. It codes for CASSLEVGTNQPQHF.

The chain carries TRBV5-1 and TRBJ1-1; D unclear. V was trimmed by 0 bases and J by 1 base, leaving 13 bases between them. The CDR3 runs 16 residues. Germline-derived CDR1 and CDR2 are SGHRS and YFSETQ. The CDR3 loop is CASSLVGQSGNTEAFF. The CDR3 DNA reads as TGCGCCAGCAGCTTGGTCGGCCAGAGTGGGAACACTGAAGCTTTCTTT.

This clone was seen once. CDR3 sequence reads: CASSLKAGVNKGYTF. DNA of the CDR3: TGTGCCAGCAGCTTAAAGGCAGGGGTAAACAAGGGCTACACCTTC. V and J are TRBV7-3 and TRBJ1-2; perhaps TRBD1 as D (6 bases). The germline CDR1 and CDR2 sequences are SGHTA and FQGTGA. Trimming removed 1 base at V and 8 bases at J, with 17 bases between. The CDR3 covers 15 residues.

The chain couples TRBV25-1 to TRBJ2-5, with D possibly being TRBD1 (5 bases). This CDR3 spans 15 amino acids. Trimming took off 2 bases at V and 4 bases at J, with 14 bases between the two ends. The germline V gene has CDR1 MGHDK and CDR2 SYGVNS. CDR3 sequence: CASSEGALRGETQYF. As DNA, the CDR3 is TGTGCCAGCAGTGAAGGGGCCCTCCGAGGAGAGACCCAGTACTTC.

The V and J genes are TRBV30 and TRBJ1-5, with 8 bases aligning to TRBD1. The CDR3 spans 16 residues. Trimming took 3 bases from V and 7 from J; bases not matched to a gene: 14. The germline CDR1 and CDR2 sequences are GTSNPN and SVGIG (reference sequence). CDR3 loop: CAWSPGQALARQPQHF. Here the CDR3 DNA reads TGTGCCTGGAGCCCGGGACAGGCCCTGGCGAGGCAGCCCCAGCATTTT.

The chain employs TRBV13 and TRBJ2-7; unclear D gene. The germline V gene encodes CDR1 PRHDT and CDR2 FYEKMQ (reference sequence). The CDR3 sequence is 14 residues long. The V and J ends lost 4 bases and 4 bases respectively, with 14 bases between them. CDR3 protein: CASSSTTFQYEQYF. CDR3 sequence (DNA): TGTGCCAGCAGCTCAACTACCTTCCAATACGAGCAGTACTTC.

This clone was recorded a few times. V and J are TRBV2 and TRBJ1-3; no firm D call. Trimming left V 6 bases short and J 2 bases short, with 11 bases between. CDR1 SNHLY and CDR2 FYNNEI come from the germline V gene. The CDR3 runs to 14 residues. The CDR3 is CASRRETTGNTIYF. The CDR3 region has the DNA TGTGCCAGCAGAAGGGAGACAACTGGAAACACCATATATTTT.

This clone turned up a few times. For the CDR3, the DNA is TGTGCCAGCAGTTTATCCGGGGGTAACTATGGCTACACCTTC. Amino acids: CASSLSGGNYGYTF. This chain connects TRBV28 to TRBJ1-2; D perhaps matches TRBD1 (5 bases). Germline V gives CDR1 MDHEN, CDR2 SYDVKM. Trimming pared 1 base from V and 1 base from J, leaving 7 bases between. This CDR3 region has 14 residues.

The J gene is TRBJ2-1, the V gene TRBV28; D gene unclear. V was cut by 3 bases and J by 0 bases, with 12 bases left in between. CDR3 size: 16 residues. Germline CDR1 MDHEN, CDR2 SYDVKM. This CDR3 is CASSFIRSSSYNEQFF. The CDR3, as DNA: TGTGCCAGCAGTTTCATAAGGTCGAGCTCCTACAATGAGCAGTTCTTC.